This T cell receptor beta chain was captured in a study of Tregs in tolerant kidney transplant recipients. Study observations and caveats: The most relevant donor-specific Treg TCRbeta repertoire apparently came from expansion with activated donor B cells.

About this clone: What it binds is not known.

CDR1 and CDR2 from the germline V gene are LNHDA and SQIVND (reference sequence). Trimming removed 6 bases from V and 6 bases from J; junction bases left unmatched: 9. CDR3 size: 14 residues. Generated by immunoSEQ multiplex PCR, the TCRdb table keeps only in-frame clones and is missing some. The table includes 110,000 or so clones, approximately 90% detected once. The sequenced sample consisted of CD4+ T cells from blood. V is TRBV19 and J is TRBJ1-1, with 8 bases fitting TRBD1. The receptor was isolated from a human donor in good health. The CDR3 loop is CASSLIQGAAEAFF. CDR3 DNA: TGTGCCAGTAGCCTAATTCAGGGGGCCGCTGAAGCTTTCTTT. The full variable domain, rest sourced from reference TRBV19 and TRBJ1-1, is DGGITQSPKYLFRKEGQNVTLSCEQNLNHDAMYWYRQDPGQGLRLIYYSQIVNDFQKGDIAEGYSVSREKKESFPLTVTSAQKNPTAFYLCASSLIQGAAEAFFGQGTRLTVV.